These 3 T cell receptor beta chains originate from one sample sequenced in a study of blood T cells in healthy people across ages. A second about 6 to 12 cycle PCR used barcoded and J-beta primers. TCRdb passed the 5' RACE reads through MiXCR, listing each CDR3 protein once. Among 800,000 or so distinct CDR3 sequences, roughly 25% were seen once, and the ten largest hold approximately 3.7%. The same specimen was also included in a second study, on T cells of mothers and their children.

Sequences were obtained from blood. Receptors originate from a boy aged 5-17 years in good health.

This sequence joins TRBV10-2 and TRBJ2-5; no definite D call. This CDR3 is built from 15 residues. The V end was cut by 3 bases, the J end by 4 bases, with 15 bases between. Germline V CDR1 and CDR2: WSHSY, SAAADI. The CDR3 loop is CASSDSPSGVETQYF. The CDR3, as DNA: TGCGCCAGCAGTGATTCTCCGTCTGGGGTAGAGACCCAGTACTTC.

This chain connects TRBV6-6 to TRBJ1-4; D is unresolved. Germline CDR1 is MNHNY and CDR2 is SVGAGI (reference sequence). V gave up 6 bases and J gave up 7 bases, with 6 bases separating them. This CDR3 is 11 amino acids long. The CDR3 sequence: CASRGVEKLFF. The CDR3 DNA reads TGTGCCAGCAGGGGCGTTGAAAAACTGTTTTTT.

In its sample, this clonotype was seen a few times. The chain joins TRBV25-1 to TRBJ1-2, with unresolved D. This CDR3 is 14 amino acids long. Germline values: CDR1 MGHDK, CDR2 SYGVNS. V was clipped by 4 bases and J by 2 bases, with 11 bases between them. CDR3: CASSGLAENYGYTF. CDR3 nucleotide sequence: TGTGCCAGCAGTGGTCTGGCCGAGAACTATGGCTACACCTTC.